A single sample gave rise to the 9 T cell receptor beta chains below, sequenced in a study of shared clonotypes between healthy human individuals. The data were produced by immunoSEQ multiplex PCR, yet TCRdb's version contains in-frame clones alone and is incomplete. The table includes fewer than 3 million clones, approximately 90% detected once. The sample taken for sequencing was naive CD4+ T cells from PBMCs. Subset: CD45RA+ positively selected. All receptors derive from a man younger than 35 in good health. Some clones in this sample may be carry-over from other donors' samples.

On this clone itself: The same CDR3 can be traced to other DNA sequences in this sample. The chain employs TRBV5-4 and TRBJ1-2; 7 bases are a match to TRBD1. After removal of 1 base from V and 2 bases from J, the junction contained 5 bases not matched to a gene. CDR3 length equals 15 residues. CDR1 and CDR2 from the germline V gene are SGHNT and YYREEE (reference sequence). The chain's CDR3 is CASSLRDRANYGYTF. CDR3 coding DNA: TGTGCCAGCAGCTTGAGAGACAGGGCCAACTATGGCTACACCTTC.

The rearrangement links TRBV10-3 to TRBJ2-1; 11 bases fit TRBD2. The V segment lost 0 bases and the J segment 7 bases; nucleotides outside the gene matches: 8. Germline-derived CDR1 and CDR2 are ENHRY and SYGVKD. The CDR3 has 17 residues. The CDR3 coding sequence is TGTGCCATCAGTGAGTCTTTTCTAGCGGGAGGCGGGAATGAGCAGTTCTTC. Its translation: CAISESFLAGGGNEQFF.

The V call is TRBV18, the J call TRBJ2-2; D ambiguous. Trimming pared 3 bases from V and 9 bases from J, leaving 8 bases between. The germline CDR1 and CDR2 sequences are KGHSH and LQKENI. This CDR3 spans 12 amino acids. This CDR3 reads CASSPVSWELFF. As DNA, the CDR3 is TGTGCCAGCTCACCCGTCTCCTGGGAGCTGTTTTTT.

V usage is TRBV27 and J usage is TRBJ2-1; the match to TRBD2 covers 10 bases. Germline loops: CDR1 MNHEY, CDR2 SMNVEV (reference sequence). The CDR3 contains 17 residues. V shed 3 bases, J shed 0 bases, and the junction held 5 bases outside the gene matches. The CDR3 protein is CASSFRSGGISYNEQFF. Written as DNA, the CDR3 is TGTGCCAGCAGTTTCCGTAGCGGGGGGATCTCCTACAATGAGCAGTTCTTC.

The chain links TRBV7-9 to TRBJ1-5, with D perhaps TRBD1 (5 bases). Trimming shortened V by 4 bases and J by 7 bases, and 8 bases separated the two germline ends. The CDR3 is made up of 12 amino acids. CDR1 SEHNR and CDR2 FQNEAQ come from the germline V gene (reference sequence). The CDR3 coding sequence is TGTGCCAGCAGCTGGGGGGACCAGCCCCAGCATTTT. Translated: CASSWGDQPQHF.

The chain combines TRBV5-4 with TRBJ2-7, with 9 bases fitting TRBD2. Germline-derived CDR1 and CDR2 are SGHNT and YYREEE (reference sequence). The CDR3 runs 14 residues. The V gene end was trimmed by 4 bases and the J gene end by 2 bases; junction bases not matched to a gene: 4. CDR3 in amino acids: CASSKLAGPYEQYF. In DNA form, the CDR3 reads TGTGCCAGCAGCAAACTAGCGGGCCCCTACGAGCAGTACTTC.

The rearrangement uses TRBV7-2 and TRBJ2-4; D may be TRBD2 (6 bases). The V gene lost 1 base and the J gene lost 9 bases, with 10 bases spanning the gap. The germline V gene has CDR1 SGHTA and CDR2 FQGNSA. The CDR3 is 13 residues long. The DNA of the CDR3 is TGTGCCAGCAGCTTAGAGCAGGGAGGCATTCAGTACTTC. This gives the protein CASSLEQGGIQYF.

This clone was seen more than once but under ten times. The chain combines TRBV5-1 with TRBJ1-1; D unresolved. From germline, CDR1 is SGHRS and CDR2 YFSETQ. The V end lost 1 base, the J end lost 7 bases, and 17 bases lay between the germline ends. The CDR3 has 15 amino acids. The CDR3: CASSLNQGNYNEAFF. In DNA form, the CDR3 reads TGCGCCAGCAGCTTGAATCAAGGGAATTACAATGAAGCTTTCTTT.

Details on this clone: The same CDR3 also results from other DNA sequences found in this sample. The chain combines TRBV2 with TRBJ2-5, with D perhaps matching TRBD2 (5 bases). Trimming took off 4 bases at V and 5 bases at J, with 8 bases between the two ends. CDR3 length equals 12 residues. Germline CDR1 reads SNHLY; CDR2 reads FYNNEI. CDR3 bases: TGTGCCAGCAGTGGATCGGGGGAGACCCAGTACTTC. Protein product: CASSGSGETQYF.